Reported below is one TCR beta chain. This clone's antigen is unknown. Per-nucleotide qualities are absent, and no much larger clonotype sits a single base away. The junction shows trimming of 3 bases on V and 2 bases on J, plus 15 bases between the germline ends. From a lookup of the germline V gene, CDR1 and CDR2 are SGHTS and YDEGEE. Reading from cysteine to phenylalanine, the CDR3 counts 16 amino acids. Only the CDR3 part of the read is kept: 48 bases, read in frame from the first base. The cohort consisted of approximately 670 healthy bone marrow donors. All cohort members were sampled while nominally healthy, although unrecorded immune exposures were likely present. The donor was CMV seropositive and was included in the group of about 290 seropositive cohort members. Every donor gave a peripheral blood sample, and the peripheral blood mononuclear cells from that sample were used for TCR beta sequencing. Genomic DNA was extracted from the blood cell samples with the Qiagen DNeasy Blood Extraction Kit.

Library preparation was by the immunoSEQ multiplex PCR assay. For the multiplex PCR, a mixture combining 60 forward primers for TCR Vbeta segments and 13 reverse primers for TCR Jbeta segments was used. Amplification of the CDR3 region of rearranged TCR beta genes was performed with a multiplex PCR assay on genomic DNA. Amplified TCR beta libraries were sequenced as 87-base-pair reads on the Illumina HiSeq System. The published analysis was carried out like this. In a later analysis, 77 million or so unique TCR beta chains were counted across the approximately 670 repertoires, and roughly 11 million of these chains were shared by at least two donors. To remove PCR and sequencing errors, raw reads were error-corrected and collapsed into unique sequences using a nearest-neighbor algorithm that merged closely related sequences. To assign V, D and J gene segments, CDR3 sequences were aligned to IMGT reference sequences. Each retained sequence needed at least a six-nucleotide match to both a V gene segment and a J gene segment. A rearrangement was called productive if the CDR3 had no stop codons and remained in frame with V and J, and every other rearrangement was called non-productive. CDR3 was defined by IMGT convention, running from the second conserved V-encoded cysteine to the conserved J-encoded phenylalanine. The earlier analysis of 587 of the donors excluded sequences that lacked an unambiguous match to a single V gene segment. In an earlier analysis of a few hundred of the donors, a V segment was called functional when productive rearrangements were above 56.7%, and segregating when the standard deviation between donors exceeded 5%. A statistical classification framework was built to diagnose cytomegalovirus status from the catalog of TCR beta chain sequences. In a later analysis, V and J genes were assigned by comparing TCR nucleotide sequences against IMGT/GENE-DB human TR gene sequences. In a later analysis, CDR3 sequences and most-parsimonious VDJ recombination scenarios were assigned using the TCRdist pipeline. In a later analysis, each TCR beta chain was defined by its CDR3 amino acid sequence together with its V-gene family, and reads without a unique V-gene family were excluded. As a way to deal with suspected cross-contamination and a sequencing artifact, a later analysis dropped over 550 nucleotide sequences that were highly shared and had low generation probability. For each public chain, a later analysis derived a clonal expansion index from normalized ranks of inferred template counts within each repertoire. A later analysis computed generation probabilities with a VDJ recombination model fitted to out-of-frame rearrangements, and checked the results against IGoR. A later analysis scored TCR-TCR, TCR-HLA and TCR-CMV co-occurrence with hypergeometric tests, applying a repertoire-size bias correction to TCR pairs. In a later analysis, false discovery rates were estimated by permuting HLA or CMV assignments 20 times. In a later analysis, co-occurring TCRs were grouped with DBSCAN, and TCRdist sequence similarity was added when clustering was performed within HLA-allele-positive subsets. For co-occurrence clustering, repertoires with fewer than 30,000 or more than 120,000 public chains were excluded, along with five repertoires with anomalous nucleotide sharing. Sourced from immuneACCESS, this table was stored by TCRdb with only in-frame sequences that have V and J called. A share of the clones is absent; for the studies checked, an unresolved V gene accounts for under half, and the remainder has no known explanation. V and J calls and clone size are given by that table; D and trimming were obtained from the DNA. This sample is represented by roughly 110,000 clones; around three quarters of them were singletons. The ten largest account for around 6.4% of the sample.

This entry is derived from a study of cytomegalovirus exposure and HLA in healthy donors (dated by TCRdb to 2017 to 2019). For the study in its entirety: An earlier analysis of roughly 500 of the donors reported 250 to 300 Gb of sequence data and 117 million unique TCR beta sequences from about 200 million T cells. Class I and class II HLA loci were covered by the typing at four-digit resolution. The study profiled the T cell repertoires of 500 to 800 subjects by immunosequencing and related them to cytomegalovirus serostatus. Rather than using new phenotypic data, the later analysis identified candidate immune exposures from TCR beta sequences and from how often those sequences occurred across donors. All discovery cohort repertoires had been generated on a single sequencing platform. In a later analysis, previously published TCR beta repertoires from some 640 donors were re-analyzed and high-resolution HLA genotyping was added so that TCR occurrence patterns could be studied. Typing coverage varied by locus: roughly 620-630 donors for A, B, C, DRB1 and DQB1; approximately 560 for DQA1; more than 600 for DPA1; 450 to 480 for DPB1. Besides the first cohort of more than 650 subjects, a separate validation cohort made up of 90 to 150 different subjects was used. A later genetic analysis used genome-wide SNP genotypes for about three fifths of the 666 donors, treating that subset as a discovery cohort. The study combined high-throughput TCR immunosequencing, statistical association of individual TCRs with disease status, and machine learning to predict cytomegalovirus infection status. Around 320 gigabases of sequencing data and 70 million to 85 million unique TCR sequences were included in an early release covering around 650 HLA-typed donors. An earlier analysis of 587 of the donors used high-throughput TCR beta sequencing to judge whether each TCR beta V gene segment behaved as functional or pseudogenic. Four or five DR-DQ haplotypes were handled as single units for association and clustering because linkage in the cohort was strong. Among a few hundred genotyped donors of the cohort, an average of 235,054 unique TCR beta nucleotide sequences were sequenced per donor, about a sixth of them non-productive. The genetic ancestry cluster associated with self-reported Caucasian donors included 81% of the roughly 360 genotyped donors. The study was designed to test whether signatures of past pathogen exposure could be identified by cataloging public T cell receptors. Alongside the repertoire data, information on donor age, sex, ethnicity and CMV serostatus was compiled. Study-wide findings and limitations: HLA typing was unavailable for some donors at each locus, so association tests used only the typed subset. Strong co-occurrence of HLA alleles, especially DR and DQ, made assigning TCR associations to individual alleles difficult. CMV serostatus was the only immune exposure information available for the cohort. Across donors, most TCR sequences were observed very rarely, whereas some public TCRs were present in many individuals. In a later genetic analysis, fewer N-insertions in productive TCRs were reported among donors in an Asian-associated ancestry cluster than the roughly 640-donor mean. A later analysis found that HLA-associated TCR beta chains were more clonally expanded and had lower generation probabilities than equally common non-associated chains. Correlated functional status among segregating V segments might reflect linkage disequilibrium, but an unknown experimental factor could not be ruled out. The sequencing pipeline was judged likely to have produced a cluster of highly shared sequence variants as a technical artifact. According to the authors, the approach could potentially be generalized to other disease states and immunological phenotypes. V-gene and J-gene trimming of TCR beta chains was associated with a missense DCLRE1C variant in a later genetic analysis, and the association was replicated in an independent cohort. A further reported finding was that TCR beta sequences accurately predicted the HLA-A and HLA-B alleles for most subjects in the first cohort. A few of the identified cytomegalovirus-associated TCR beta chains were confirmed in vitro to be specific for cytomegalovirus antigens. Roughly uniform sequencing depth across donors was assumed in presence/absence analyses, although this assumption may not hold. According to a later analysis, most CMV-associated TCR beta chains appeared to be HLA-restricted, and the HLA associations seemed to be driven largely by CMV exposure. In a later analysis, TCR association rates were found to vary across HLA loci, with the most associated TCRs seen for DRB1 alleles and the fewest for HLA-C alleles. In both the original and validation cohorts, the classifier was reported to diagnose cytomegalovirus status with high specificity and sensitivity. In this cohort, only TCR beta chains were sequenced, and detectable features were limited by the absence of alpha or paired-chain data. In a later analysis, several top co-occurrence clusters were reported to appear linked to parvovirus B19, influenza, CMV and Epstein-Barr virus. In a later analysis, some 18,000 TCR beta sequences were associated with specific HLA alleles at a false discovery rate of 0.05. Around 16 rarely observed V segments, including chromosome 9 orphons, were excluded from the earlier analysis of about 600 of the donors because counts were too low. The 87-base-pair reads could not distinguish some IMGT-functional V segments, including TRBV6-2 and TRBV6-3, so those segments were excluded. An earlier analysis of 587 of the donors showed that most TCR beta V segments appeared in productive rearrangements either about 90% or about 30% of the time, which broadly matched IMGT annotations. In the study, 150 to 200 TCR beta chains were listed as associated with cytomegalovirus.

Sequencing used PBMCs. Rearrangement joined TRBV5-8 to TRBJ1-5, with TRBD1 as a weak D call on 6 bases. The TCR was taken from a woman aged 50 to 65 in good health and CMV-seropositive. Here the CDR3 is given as CASSSRGGVGNQPQHF. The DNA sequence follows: TGTGCCAGCAGCTCGAGGGGGGGTGTGGGCAATCAGCCCCAGCATTTT.